These 20 T cell receptor beta chains came from one sample sequenced in a study of Ad26.COV2.S vaccination and SARS-CoV-2 variants. Treatment described: around 19 received Ad26.COV2.S at low or high dose, single or two shots; about five received placebo; per-sample allocation not given. Day 63 after the first vaccine or placebo injection was the time point for sampling. The assay was immunoSEQ multiplex PCR, and TCRdb's table has in-frame clones only and misses some. The repertoire includes about 440,000 clones, around 85% of them detected once, and roughly 12% sits in the top ten. Sequences were derived from peripheral blood, sampled in a trial of Ad26.COV2.S vaccine versus placebo. The receptor source for this set is a person aged 18-65 years who received the Ad26.COV2.S COVID-19 vaccine or a placebo.

CDR3 loop: CASSQAGKNTQYF. CDR3 nucleotide sequence: TGTGCCAGCAGCCAGGCGGGCAAGAATACGCAGTATTTT. This chain links TRBV6-2 or TRBV6-3 with TRBJ2-3; possible D gene TRBD2, 5 bases. The CDR3 covers 13 residues. Deletions cut 6 bases from V and 7 bases from J, with 14 bases between. The germline CDR1 and CDR2 sequences are MNHEY and SVGEGT.

The chain has TRBV14 and TRBJ2-2, with 7 bases lining up with TRBD2. Per the germline V gene, CDR1 is SGHDN and CDR2 is FVKESK. The CDR3 covers 16 residues. Losses at the gene ends were 4 bases for V and 7 bases for J; bases not matched to a gene: 12. The CDR3 is CASSLGLGRVDGELFF. CDR3 in DNA: TGTGCCAGCAGCCTAGGACTAGGCAGGGTGGACGGGGAGCTGTTTTTT.

CDR3 protein: CASSDLGQIYGYTF. The CDR3 bases are TGTGCCAGCAGCGACCTGGGACAGATCTATGGCTACACCTTC. The chain has TRBV7-2 and TRBJ1-2; 7 bases are a match to TRBD1. The CDR3 sequence is 14 residues long. V lost 5 bases, J lost 4 bases, and 7 bases stayed unmatched. From germline, CDR1 is SGHTA and CDR2 FQGNSA.

The V and J genes are TRBV27 and TRBJ1-1; 7 bases agree with TRBD1. The CDR3 consists of 13 residues. CDR1 is MNHEY, CDR2 SMNVEV, per germline (reference sequence). Trimming cost V 5 bases and J 4 bases; bases outside gene matches: 4. CDR3 in DNA: TGTGCCAGCAGTCCGACAGGGTTCACTGAAGCTTTCTTT. Translating gives CASSPTGFTEAFF.

The chain combines TRBV5-4 with TRBJ1-1; D unclear. Trimming stripped 5 bases from V and 3 bases from J, with 14 bases between. CDR1 and CDR2 (germline): SGHNT, YYREEE (reference sequence). The CDR3 spans 14 residues. The CDR3 DNA reads TGTGCCAGCAGAATGGGCAGCCCCGACACTGAAGCTTTCTTT. It codes for CASRMGSPDTEAFF.

In this sample, this clone turned up once. The V call is TRBV24-1, the J call TRBJ2-5; 10 nucleotides agree with TRBD1. V was clipped by 4 bases and J by 5 bases; unmatched bases: 6. The CDR3 runs to 15 residues. The germline gives CDR1 KGHDR, CDR2 SFDVKD. The chain's CDR3 is CATSESGQGTETQYF. The CDR3 DNA reads as TGTGCCACCAGTGAGTCGGGACAGGGGACGGAGACCCAGTACTTC.

The rearrangement joins TRBV6-5 to TRBJ2-7; D unresolved. Germline V lookup: CDR1 MNHEY, CDR2 SVGAGI. Trimming removed 7 bases from V and 1 base from J, with 8 bases in between. The CDR3 spans 12 residues. The CDR3 DNA follows: TGTGCCAGCATGGAGAAGTCCTACGAGCAGTACTTC. Translation gives CASMEKSYEQYF.

The gene calls are TRBV5-1 and TRBJ2-7; 8 bases are a match to TRBD2. Germline CDR1 is SGHRS and CDR2 is YFSETQ. The ends lost 1 base at V and 3 bases at J; junction bases unmatched: 6. The CDR3 is 15 residues long. Written as DNA, the CDR3 is TGCGCCAGCAGCTTGAGTAGCGGGAAGTTCTACGAGCAGTACTTC. Translation: CASSLSSGKFYEQYF. The whole variable domain, filled in from reference TRBV5-1 and TRBJ2-7, reads KAGVTQTPRYLIKTRGQQVTLSCSPISGHRSVSWYQQTPGQGLQFLFEYFSETQRNKGNFPGRFSGRQFSNSRSEMNVSTLELGDSALYLCASSLSSGKFYEQYFGPGTRLTVT.

This chain joins TRBV6-1 and TRBJ2-3, with a possible D match to TRBD2 (6 bases). V lost 2 bases, J lost 6 bases, and 9 bases lay in between. Germline CDR1 reads MNHNS; CDR2 reads SASEGT. There are 13 residues in the CDR3. CDR3 coding DNA: TGTGCCAGCAGTGAATCTCGGGGGGATACGCAGTATTTT. This encodes CASSESRGDTQYF.

The DNA of the CDR3 is TGTGCCACCAGCAGCCGGTCCTCCGGCGAGCAGTACTTC. Residues: CATSSRSSGEQYF. The chain links TRBV15 to TRBJ2-7; unclear D gene. This CDR3 comprises 13 residues. Germline V gives CDR1 LNHNV, CDR2 YYDKDF (reference sequence). V was clipped by 3 bases and J by 6 bases, with 12 bases between them.

Concerning this clone itself: The same CDR3 also results from other DNA sequences found in this sample. The V gene is TRBV28, the J gene TRBJ1-5; D unresolved. Per germline, CDR1 MDHEN and CDR2 SYDVKM. V shed 3 bases and J shed 2 bases, with 5 bases lying between them. The CDR3 runs 13 residues. CDR3 sequence: CASSLVGNQPQHF. The CDR3 coding sequence is TGTGCCAGCAGTTTGGTAGGCAATCAGCCCCAGCATTTT.

The rearrangement joins TRBV7-9 to TRBJ2-1; no clear D. Trimming took off 5 bases at V and 0 bases at J, with 20 bases between the two ends. The length of the CDR3 is 18 residues. Per germline, CDR1 SEHNR and CDR2 FQNEAQ (reference sequence). CDR3 bases: TGTGCCAGCAGCCGAGTACTCACTAAGATGAGCTCCTACAATGAGCAGTTCTTC. It codes for CASSRVLTKMSSYNEQFF.

V usage is TRBV30 and J usage is TRBJ1-1; D is unclear. Germline values: CDR1 GTSNPN, CDR2 SVGIG (reference sequence). Trimming left V 5 bases short and J 0 bases short, with 10 bases between. The CDR3 is 13 amino acids. CDR3 coding DNA: TGTGCCTGGGGCGGAATATTGAACACTGAAGCTTTCTTT. As protein: CAWGGILNTEAFF.

This clone was recorded only once. J is TRBJ2-1 and V is TRBV7-2, with a tentative D call TRBD2 (6 bases). This CDR3 is built from 12 residues. Between the trimmed V and J ends, which lost 5 bases and 12 bases, there was a span of 14 bases. The V gene's germline CDR1 is SGHTA and CDR2 FQGNSA. CDR3 amino acids: CASSPSVGGQFF. The CDR3 nucleotides are TGTGCCAGCAGCCCTTCGGTGGGGGGGCAGTTCTTC.

The chain is built from TRBV12-3 or TRBV12-4 and TRBJ2-5; D gene unclear. The CDR3 loop spans 11 amino acids. Trimming took 6 bases from V and 5 from J, leaving 7 bases between them. In nucleotides, the CDR3 is TGTGCCAGCAGCGATCTTGAGACCCAGTACTTC. Protein sequence: CASSDLETQYF.

This chain connects TRBV5-1 to TRBJ2-7, with 9 bases lining up with TRBD2. V dropped 4 bases and J dropped 2; count of bases not matched to a gene: 4. Germline loops: CDR1 SGHRS, CDR2 YFSETQ. This CDR3 contains 14 residues. CDR3 amino acids: CASSGIAGAYEQYF. The CDR3 nucleotides are TGCGCCAGCAGCGGTATAGCGGGGGCCTACGAGCAGTACTTC.

The V call is TRBV28, the J call TRBJ2-1; D uncertain. Deletions cut 6 bases from V and 5 bases from J, with 14 bases between. The CDR3 totals 14 residues. Germline CDR1 is MDHEN and CDR2 is SYDVKM. The CDR3 DNA reads TGTGCCAGCAGCCCTACGACAAGGAACAATGAGCAGTTCTTC. It specifies CASSPTTRNNEQFF. The variable domain in full, completed from reference TRBV28 and TRBJ2-1, reads DVKVTQSSRYLVKRTGEKVFLECVQDMDHENMFWYRQDPGLGLRLIYFSYDVKMKEKGDIPEGYSVSREKKERFSLILESASTNQTSMYLCASSPTTRNNEQFFGPGTRLTVL.

The chain links TRBV9 to TRBJ1-4; TRBD1 matches at 8 bases. This CDR3 is 15 amino acids long. J gave up 5 bases and V 4 bases, and 7 bases lay outside the gene matches. Germline V gives CDR1 SGDLS, CDR2 YYNGEE. The CDR3 loop reads CASSPTDRVNEKLFF. CDR3 bases: TGTGCCAGCAGCCCGACGGACAGGGTAAATGAAAAACTGTTTTTT.

The CDR3 DNA follows: TGTGCCAGCAGTGAGGGTCATTCCTATGGCTACACCTTC. Its translation is CASSEGHSYGYTF. This rearrangement joins TRBV6-1 to TRBJ1-2; no firm D call. CDR1 is MNHNS and CDR2 is SASEGT in the germline V gene. Trimming removed 3 bases from V and 4 bases from J, with 9 bases in between. The CDR3 runs to 13 residues.

This clone was picked up a small number of times. V is TRBV28 and J is TRBJ1-1; D unclear. The V gene's germline CDR1 is MDHEN and CDR2 SYDVKM. The CDR3 totals 13 residues. Trimming left V 5 bases short and J 3 bases short, with 10 bases between. Here the CDR3 reads CASSKRGHTEAFF. CDR3 DNA: TGTGCCAGCAGTAAGAGAGGGCACACTGAAGCTTTCTTT.